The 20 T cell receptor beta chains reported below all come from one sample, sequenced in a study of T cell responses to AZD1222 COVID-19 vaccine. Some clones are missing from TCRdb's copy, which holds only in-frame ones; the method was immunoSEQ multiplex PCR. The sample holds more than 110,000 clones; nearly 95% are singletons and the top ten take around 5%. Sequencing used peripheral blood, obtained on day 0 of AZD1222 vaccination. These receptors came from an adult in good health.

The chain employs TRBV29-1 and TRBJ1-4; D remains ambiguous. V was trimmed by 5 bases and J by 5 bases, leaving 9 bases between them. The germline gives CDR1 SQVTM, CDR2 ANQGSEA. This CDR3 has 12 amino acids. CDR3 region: CSVSGINEKLFF. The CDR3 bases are TGCAGCGTTTCTGGAATAAATGAAAAACTGTTTTTT.

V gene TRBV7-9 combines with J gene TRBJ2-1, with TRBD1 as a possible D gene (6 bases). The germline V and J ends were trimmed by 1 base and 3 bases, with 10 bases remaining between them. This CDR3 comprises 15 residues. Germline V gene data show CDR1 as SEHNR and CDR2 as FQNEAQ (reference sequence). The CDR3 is CASSLGQGIYNEQFF. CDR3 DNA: TGTGCCAGCAGCTTAGGGCAGGGGATCTACAATGAGCAGTTCTTC.

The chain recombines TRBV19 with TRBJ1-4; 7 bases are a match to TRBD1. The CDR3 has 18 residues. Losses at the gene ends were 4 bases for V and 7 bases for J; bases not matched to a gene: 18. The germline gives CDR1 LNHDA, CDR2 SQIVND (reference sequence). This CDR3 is CASSRAGGGRQGGEKLFF. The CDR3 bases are TGTGCCAGTAGTAGGGCCGGTGGTGGGCGACAGGGAGGTGAAAAACTGTTTTTT.

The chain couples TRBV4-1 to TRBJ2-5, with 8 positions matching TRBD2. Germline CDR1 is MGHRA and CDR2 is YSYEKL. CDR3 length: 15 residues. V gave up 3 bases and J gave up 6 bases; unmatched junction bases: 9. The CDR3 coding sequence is TGCGCCAGCAGCCAGGTCATAGCGGGGTCGCAGACCCAGTACTTC. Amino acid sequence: CASSQVIAGSQTQYF.

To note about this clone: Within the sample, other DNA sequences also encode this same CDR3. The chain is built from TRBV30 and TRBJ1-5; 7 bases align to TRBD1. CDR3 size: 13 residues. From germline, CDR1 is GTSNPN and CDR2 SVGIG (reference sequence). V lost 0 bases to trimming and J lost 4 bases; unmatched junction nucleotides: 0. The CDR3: CAWSVQGNQPQHF. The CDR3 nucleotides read TGTGCCTGGAGTGTACAGGGGAATCAGCCCCAGCATTTT.

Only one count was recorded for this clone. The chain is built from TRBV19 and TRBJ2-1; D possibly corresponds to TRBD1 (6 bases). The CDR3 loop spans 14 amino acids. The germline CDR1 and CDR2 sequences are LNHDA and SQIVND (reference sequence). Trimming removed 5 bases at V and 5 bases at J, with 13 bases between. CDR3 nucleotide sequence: TGTGCCAGTAGTTCGACAGGTTCCAACAATGAGCAGTTCTTC. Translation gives CASSSTGSNNEQFF.

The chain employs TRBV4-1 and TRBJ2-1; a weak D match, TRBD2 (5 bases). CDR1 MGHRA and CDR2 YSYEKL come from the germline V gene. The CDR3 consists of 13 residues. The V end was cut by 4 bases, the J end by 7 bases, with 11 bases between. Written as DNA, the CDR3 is TGCGCCAGCAGCCCGATACTAGAAAATGAGCAGTTCTTC. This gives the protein CASSPILENEQFF.

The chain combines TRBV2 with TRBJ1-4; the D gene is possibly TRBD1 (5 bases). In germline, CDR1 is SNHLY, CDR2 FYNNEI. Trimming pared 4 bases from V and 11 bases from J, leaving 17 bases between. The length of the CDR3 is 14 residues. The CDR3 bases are TGTGCCAGCAGTGGGGGCCTTTTTGAGGTGAAACTGTTTTTT. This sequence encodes CASSGGLFEVKLFF.

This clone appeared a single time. The CDR3 DNA reads TGTGCCAGCAGCCGTCAACTAGACCTCAATGAGCAGTTCTTC. It encodes CASSRQLDLNEQFF. The V gene is TRBV14, the J gene TRBJ2-1; maybe TRBD2 (5 bases). CDR3 length equals 14 residues. CDR1 is SGHDN, CDR2 FVKESK, per germline. Trimming shortened V by 4 bases and J by 6 bases, and 13 bases separated the two germline ends.

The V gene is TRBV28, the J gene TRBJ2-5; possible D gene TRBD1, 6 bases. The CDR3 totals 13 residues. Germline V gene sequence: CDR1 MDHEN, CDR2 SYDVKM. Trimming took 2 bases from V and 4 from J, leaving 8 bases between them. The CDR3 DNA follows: TGTGCCAGCAGTTTAGGGGGCTCAGAGACCCAGTACTTC. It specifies CASSLGGSETQYF.

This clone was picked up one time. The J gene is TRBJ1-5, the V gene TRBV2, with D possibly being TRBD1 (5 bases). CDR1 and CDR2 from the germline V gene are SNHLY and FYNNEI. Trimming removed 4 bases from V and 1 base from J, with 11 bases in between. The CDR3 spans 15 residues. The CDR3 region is CASSGPQGSNQPQHF. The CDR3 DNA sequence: TGTGCCAGCAGTGGTCCCCAGGGCAGCAATCAGCCCCAGCATTTT. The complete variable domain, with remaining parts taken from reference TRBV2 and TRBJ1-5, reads EPEVTQTPSHQVTQMGQEVILRCVPISNHLYFYWYRQILGQKVEFLVSFYNNEISEKSEIFDDQFSVERPDGSNFTLKIRSTKLEDSAMYFCASSGPQGSNQPQHFGDGTRLSIL.

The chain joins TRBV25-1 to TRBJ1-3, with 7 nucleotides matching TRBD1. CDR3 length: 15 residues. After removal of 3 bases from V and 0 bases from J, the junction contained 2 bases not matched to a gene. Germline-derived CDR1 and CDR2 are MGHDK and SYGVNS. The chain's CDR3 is CASSDRGYSGNTIYF. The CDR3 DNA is TGTGCCAGCAGTGACAGGGGGTACTCTGGAAACACCATATATTTT.

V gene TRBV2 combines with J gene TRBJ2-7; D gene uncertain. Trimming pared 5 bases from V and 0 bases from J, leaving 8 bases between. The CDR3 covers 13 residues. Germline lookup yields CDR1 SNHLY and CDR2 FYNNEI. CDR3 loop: CASSLGYSYEQYF. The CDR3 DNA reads TGTGCCAGCAGTCTAGGGTACTCCTACGAGCAGTACTTC.

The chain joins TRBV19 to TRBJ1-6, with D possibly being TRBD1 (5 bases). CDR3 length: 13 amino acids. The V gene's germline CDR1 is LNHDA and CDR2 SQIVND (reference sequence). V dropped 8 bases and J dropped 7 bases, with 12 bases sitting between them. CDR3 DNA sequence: TGTGCCAGTCTCGGGGGTGGGAATTCACCCCTCCACTTT. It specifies CASLGGGNSPLHF.

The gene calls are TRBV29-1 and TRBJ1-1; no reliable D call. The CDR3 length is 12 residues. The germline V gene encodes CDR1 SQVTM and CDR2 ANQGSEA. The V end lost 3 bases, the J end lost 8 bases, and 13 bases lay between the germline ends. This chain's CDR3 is CSVEDVAREAFF. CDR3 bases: TGCAGCGTTGAGGACGTAGCCCGAGAAGCTTTCTTT.

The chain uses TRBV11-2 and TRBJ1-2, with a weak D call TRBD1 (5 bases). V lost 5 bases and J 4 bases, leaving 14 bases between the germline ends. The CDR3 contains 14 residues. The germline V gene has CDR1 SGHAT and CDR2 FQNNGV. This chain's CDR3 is CASSRDGPGYGYTF. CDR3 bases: TGTGCCAGCAGCCGGGACGGCCCAGGCTATGGCTACACCTTC.

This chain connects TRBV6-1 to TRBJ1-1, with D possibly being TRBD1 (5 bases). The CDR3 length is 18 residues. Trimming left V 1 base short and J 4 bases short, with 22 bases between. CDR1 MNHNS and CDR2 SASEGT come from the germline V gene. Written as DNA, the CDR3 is TGTGCCAGCAGTGAAGAATTTTGGGGAGGGGCTCTGGGCACTGAAGCTTTCTTT. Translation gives CASSEEFWGGALGTEAFF.

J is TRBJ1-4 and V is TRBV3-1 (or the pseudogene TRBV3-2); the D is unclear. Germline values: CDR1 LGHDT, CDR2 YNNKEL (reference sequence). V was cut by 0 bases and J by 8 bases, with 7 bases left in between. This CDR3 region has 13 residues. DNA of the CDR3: TGTGCCAGCAGCCAAGACCTGGGGGAAAAACTGTTTTTT. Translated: CASSQDLGEKLFF.

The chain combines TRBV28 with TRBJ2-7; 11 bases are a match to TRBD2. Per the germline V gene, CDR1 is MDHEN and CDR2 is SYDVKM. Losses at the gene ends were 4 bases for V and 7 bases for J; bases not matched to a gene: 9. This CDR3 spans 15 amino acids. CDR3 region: CASSSLAGGPQEQYF. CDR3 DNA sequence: TGTGCCAGCAGTTCTTTAGCGGGAGGGCCGCAAGAGCAGTACTTC.

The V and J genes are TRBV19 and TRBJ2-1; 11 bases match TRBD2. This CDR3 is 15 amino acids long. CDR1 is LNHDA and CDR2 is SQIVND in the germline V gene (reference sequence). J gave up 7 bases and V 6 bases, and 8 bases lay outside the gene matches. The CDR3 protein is CASSVLAGVGNEQFF. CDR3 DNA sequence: TGTGCCAGTAGCGTACTAGCGGGAGTTGGTAATGAGCAGTTCTTC.